These T cell receptor beta chains were read from a single sample in a study of T cells after yellow fever vaccination. MiXCR was run by TCRdb on the 5' RACE reads, yielding one entry per CDR3 protein. This sample carries just under 600,000 distinct CDR3 sequences, less than 15% of them seen once, and the ten largest clones take about 14%. This material consisted of PBMCs, taken on the day of the yellow fever booster vaccination. These TCRs come from a man aged 25-45 years who received the YFV17D yellow fever vaccine. Each CDR3 is given with its conserved first and last residue. Each record gives: CDR3 length, J gene, clone size, V gene, D gene, CDR3 DNA, CDR3 protein. A D gene is named only where the DNA matches it firmly. For some rows the clone size is stated as once, few or many, or as a class when expanded; others skip it.

15,TRBJ2-6,NA,TRBV15,NA,TGTGCCACCAGCAATCGGAGGGCCGGGGCCAACGTCCTGACTTTC,CATSNRRAGANVLTF
15,TRBJ2-7,few,TRBV5-1,NA,TGCGCCAGCAGCTCTCCGGGACTGGAGGCCTACGAGCAGTACTTC,CASSSPGLEAYEQYF
13,TRBJ2-3,few,TRBV5-4,NA,TGTGCCAGCAGCTCGAGACTAGCAGATACGCAGTATTTT,CASSSRLADTQYF
14,TRBJ1-4,many,TRBV4-3,TRBD1,TGCGCCAGCAGCCAGACAGGGTTTGTTGAAAAACTGTTTTTT,CASSQTGFVEKLFF
12,TRBJ2-1,few,TRBV6-5,NA,TGTGCCAGTCAGGCGGGTTTCAATGAGCAGTTCTTC,CASQAGFNEQFF
17,TRBJ2-3,NA,TRBV5-1,NA,TGCGCCAGCAGCTTGGGAGATAGCCGAAAAAGTGGGAATACGCAGTATTTT,CASSLGDSRKSGNTQYF
12,TRBJ1-1,few,TRBV20-1,NA,TGCAGTGCTACAAGGGGTCGTACTGAAGCTTTCTTT,CSATRGRTEAFF
13,TRBJ2-7,NA,TRBV20-1,TRBD1,TGCAGTGCTACAAGGGACAGGGGGCGAGAGCAGTACTTC,CSATRDRGREQYF
15,TRBJ2-5,few,TRBV7-3,NA,TGTGCCAGCAGCCATCAACATGGCCCGCGGGGGACCCAGTACTTC,CASSHQHGPRGTQYF
15,TRBJ2-2,NA,TRBV20-1,TRBD2,TGCAGTGCTAGGGCCATAGCGGGAGATATCGGGGAGCTGTTTTTT,CSARAIAGDIGELFF
14,TRBJ2-1,NA,TRBV2,NA,TGTGCCAGTAATATACAGGGCAGGTTAGATGAGCAGTTCTTC,CASNIQGRLDEQFF
14,TRBJ2-3,NA,TRBV6-1,TRBD1,TGTGCCAGCACCCTAGGGACAGGGGAGTTTACGCAGTATTTT,CASTLGTGEFTQYF
15,TRBJ2-7,few,TRBV4-3,NA,TGCGCCAGCAGCCACCAGATCGGACAGCCCTACGAGCAGTACTTC,CASSHQIGQPYEQYF
18,TRBJ2-1,once,TRBV20-1,TRBD2,TGCAGTGCTAGAGCCGGACTAGCGGTAGTGGGCCCCTACAATGAGCAGTTCTTC,CSARAGLAVVGPYNEQFF
14,TRBJ2-3,few,TRBV20-1,NA,TGCAGTGCTAGAGAGCTGGGTAGCACAGATACGCAGTATTTT,CSARELGSTDTQYF
16,TRBJ2-1,NA,TRBV29-1,TRBD1,TGCAGCGTGAGATCAGAACGGGACAGGGGCCGCGATGAGCAGTTCTTC,CSVRSERDRGRDEQFF
13,TRBJ2-7,few,TRBV7-2,NA,TGTGCCAGCAGCTTAACTAGCCCCTACGAGCAGTACTTC,CASSLTSPYEQYF
16,TRBJ2-2,NA,TRBV7-8,TRBD2,TGTGCCAGCACCAGAACTAGCGGGAGGAACACCGGGGAGCTGTTTTTT,CASTRTSGRNTGELFF
12,TRBJ1-1,NA,TRBV6-2/TRBV6-3,NA,TGTGCCAGCAGTTACGGACTATCCGAAGCTTTCTTT,CASSYGLSEAFF
16,TRBJ2-7,NA,TRBV5-1,TRBD2,TGCGCCAGCAGCTTGTCGGGAGGGCCATGGGAAGGCGAGCAGTACTTC,CASSLSGGPWEGEQYF
14,TRBJ2-3,NA,TRBV2,NA,TGTGCCAGAAGAGAGGCCAGGGGAACAGATACGCAGTATTTT,CARREARGTDTQYF
15,TRBJ2-1,NA,TRBV7-2,NA,TGTGCCAGCAGCTTATTTGACGGATCCTACAATGAGCAGTTCTTC,CASSLFDGSYNEQFF
13,TRBJ1-5,NA,TRBV20-1,NA,TGCAGTGCTAGCGGGACGGATAATCAGCCCCAGCATTTT,CSASGTDNQPQHF
14,TRBJ2-3,few,TRBV5-4,TRBD2,TGTGCCACCACGACTAGCACTAGCACAGATACGCAGTATTTT,CATTTSTSTDTQYF
13,TRBJ1-1,NA,TRBV10-3,NA,TGTGCCATCAGTGAGACGGCCAACACTGAAGCTTTCTTT,CAISETANTEAFF
15,TRBJ2-3,few,TRBV14,TRBD2,TGTGCCAGCAGCCGAGGACTAGCGGGAGGAGATACGCAGTATTTT,CASSRGLAGGDTQYF
13,TRBJ2-3,NA,TRBV12-3/TRBV12-4,NA,TGTGCCAGCAGTTTAATCACAGGGGATACGCAGTATTTT,CASSLITGDTQYF
13,TRBJ2-3,few,TRBV10-3,NA,TGTGCCCACCGTTATAGCGACTCAGATACGCAGTATTTT,CAHRYSDSDTQYF
16,TRBJ1-2,NA,TRBV10-3,TRBD1,TGTGCCATCAGTGGAGGGACAGGAGAAGCTAACTATGGCTACACCTTC,CAISGGTGEANYGYTF
15,TRBJ2-7,few,TRBV7-2,TRBD2,TGTGCCAGCAGCCCCGATAGGACTAGCGGCTACGAGCAGTACTTC,CASSPDRTSGYEQYF
14,TRBJ1-5,few,TRBV28,NA,TGTGCCAGCGTCCCCAGCTCCTCGAATCAGCCCCAGCATTTT,CASVPSSSNQPQHF
13,TRBJ2-2,few,TRBV5-1,NA,TGCGCCAGCAGCTCAGGGTCCGCCGGGGAGCTGTTTTTT,CASSSGSAGELFF
17,TRBJ2-1,few,TRBV20-1,TRBD2,TGCAGTGCTAGGACCGTCCAGGGACTAGCGGCCTACAATGAGCAGTTCTTC,CSARTVQGLAAYNEQFF
12,TRBJ2-7,few,TRBV11-1,TRBD2,TGTGCCAGCAGCCGCCGGGAGGGCGAGCAGTACTTC,CASSRREGEQYF
16,TRBJ2-2,NA,TRBV28,TRBD2,TGTGCCAGCAGTTCCGCCGGGACTACCAACACCGGGGAGCTGTTTTTT,CASSSAGTTNTGELFF
12,TRBJ2-7,few,TRBV28,NA,TGTGCCAGCAGTTACCGCCCTGACGAGCAGTACTTC,CASSYRPDEQYF
17,TRBJ2-2,NA,TRBV6-2/TRBV6-3,TRBD2,TGTGCCAGCAGCCTCGGACTAGCGGGAGACTACACCGGGGAGCTGTTTTTT,CASSLGLAGDYTGELFF
15,TRBJ1-4,few,TRBV19,TRBD1,TGTGCCAGTAGACAACCAGGGGGAACTAATGAAAAACTGTTTTTT,CASRQPGGTNEKLFF
13,TRBJ2-3,NA,TRBV4-3,NA,TGCGCCAGCAGCCAAGATGGTTCTAATACGCAGTATTTT,CASSQDGSNTQYF
13,TRBJ2-7,few,TRBV20-1,TRBD1,TGCAGTGCTAGAGAGAGGGACAGGTACGAGCAGTACTTC,CSARERDRYEQYF
15,TRBJ2-3,NA,TRBV21-1,NA,TGTGCCAGCAGCAAACCCGGAAGGGGGGCAGATACGCAGTATTTT,CASSKPGRGADTQYF
16,TRBJ2-3,few,TRBV28,NA,TGTGCCAGCACCCTCAATCCCGTATTTAGCACAGATACGCAGTATTTT,CASTLNPVFSTDTQYF
15,TRBJ2-2,few,TRBV12-3/TRBV12-4,NA,TGTGCCAGCACTACCCCCCAGGGGAACACCGGGGAGCTGTTTTTT,CASTTPQGNTGELFF
12,TRBJ2-1,NA,TRBV18,NA,TGTGCCAGCTCCCTGACCCGCGATGAGCAGTTCTTC,CASSLTRDEQFF
16,TRBJ2-1,many,TRBV18,TRBD2,TGTGCCAGCTCACCACCCGGACTAGCGGGAGGGAATGAGCAGTTCTTC,CASSPPGLAGGNEQFF
16,TRBJ2-1,few,TRBV7-6,TRBD2,TGTGCCAGCAGCTTCGGGGAGGGAGGGTCCTACAATGAGCAGTTCTTC,CASSFGEGGSYNEQFF
18,TRBJ2-7,NA,TRBV5-1,NA,TGCGCCAGCAGCTTTACCCACAACACAGGGACTAACTCCTACGAGCAGTACTTC,CASSFTHNTGTNSYEQYF
15,TRBJ2-4,few,TRBV20-1,NA,TGCAGTGCAGGGGCCGCCATAACCGTCAAAAACATTCAGTACTTC,CSAGAAITVKNIQYF
13,TRBJ2-2,few,TRBV10-3,TRBD1,TGTGCCACCAGGACAGGGCCCACCGGGGAGCTGTTTTTT,CATRTGPTGELFF
17,TRBJ2-1,few,TRBV4-3,TRBD2,TGCGCCAGCAGCCAAGCTTGGGCTAGCGGGAGAGGCAATGAGCAGTTCTTC,CASSQAWASGRGNEQFF